This TCR beta chain was found in a study of blood T cell repertoires in COVID-19. The protocol was immunoSEQ multiplex PCR, while the TCRdb copy is restricted to in-frame clones and leaves out a portion. The repertoire holds approximately 160,000 clones, with roughly 80% as singletons. Germline V lookup: CDR1 SNHLY, CDR2 FYNNEI. This CDR3 contains 14 residues. Unmatched junction bases numbered 6, after V lost 5 bases and J lost 8 bases. This TCR derives from a man aged 60-69 years with acute or convalescent COVID-19. What was sequenced was peripheral blood. The chain employs TRBV2 and TRBJ1-4; TRBD1 matches at 9 bases. The CDR3 DNA reads as TGTGCCAGCAGTACCGGACAGGGGAGGGAAAAACTGTTTTTT. It codes for CASSTGQGREKLFF.